A selection of T cell receptor beta chains follows, all from one sample in a study of cytotoxic CD8 clonotypes in ibrutinib-treated CLL. Profiled with immunoSEQ multiplex PCR; TCRdb holds only in-frame clones, not every one. The sample shows roughly 180,000 clones, about 72% of them seen only once. This specimen consisted of PBMCs, obtained after 24 months of ibrutinib treatment. The receptors originated from a human donor with chronic lymphocytic leukemia. Both conserved end residues are part of each CDR3.

CASRTPRLTNQPQHF,TRBV28,TRBJ1-5
CASSFSGGETQYF,TRBV7-3,TRBJ2-5
CASSFNGRESGELFF,TRBV5-1,TRBJ2-2
CASGLEGMNTEAFF,TRBV12-5,TRBJ1-1
CASSEKVFGEKLFF,TRBV6-1,TRBJ1-4
CASSYSLAGVMHEQFF,TRBV6-6,TRBJ2-1
CASSSRPGVNEQFF,TRBV7-2,TRBJ2-1
CASSPTGGSANYGYTF,TRBV5-4,TRBJ1-2
CASSPSDRRAEKLFF,TRBV28,TRBJ1-4
CASSGYRDSAGNTIYF,TRBV9,TRBJ1-3
CASSVNTLQETQYF,TRBV27,TRBJ2-5
CASSRSGWTSGSEQYF,TRBV18,TRBJ2-7
CASSQDIQGRSYEQYF,TRBV4-1,TRBJ2-7
CASSQGDRNTEAFF,TRBV4-1,TRBJ1-1
CAISDWRNTDTQYF,TRBV10-3,TRBJ2-3
CASSFGSGANVLTF,TRBV5-6,TRBJ2-6
CASSLLQFYEQYF,TRBV7-8,TRBJ2-7
CASSSDRADTQYF,TRBV7-7,TRBJ2-3
CASSYSGYGYTF,TRBV6-5,TRBJ1-2
CAGQGVHEQYF,TRBV7-9,TRBJ2-7
CASSINSYEQYF,TRBV27,TRBJ2-7
CASRDGGGPELYNEQFF,TRBV27,TRBJ2-1
CASSVFNVGSPNNEQFF,TRBV11-2,TRBJ2-1
CASSNNRGEADTQYF,TRBV21-1,TRBJ2-3
CASSPTGETQYF,TRBV7-2,TRBJ2-5
CASSQTGINQPQHF,TRBV4-1,TRBJ1-5
CASSLVGDSQPQHF,TRBV27,TRBJ1-5
CASSVMTSAEQFF,TRBV14,TRBJ2-1
CASSPGLAGAYNEQFF,TRBV7-2,TRBJ2-1
CASSLAPSPLGAFF,TRBV7-2,TRBJ2-1
CASSYSGVSYNEQFF,TRBV5-1,TRBJ2-1
CAWSGGTAVESDEKLFF,TRBV30,TRBJ1-4
CASSVQWRGTNEQFF,TRBV11-3,TRBJ2-1
CASRPFPEGEKLFF,TRBV7-6,TRBJ1-4
CASSKGQGSGQPQHF,TRBV5-6,TRBJ1-5
CASSLKVQSTDTQYF,TRBV7-9,TRBJ2-3
CASSFLSGPAVQYF,TRBV5-6,TRBJ2-7
CASSLGDREAETQYF,TRBV7-8,TRBJ2-5
CASSYSGWDRNEKLFF,TRBV6-6,TRBJ1-4
CASSPIQGPTYNEQFF,TRBV7-9,TRBJ2-1
CASSEADRNVLTF,TRBV27,TRBJ2-6
CASSRYQGTGKSNQPQHF,TRBV27,TRBJ1-5
CASSLGRQAGTGETQYF,TRBV11-2,TRBJ2-5
CASSFAGTLHAYNEQFF,TRBV5-5,TRBJ2-1
CASRRDRDTEAFF,TRBV10-2,TRBJ1-1
CASSLGEGWTDTQYF,TRBV7-6,TRBJ2-3
CASSLQGGLLHEQYF,TRBV6-5,TRBJ2-7
CASSQRTGEETQYF,TRBV6-5,TRBJ2-5
CASSLGTSGRAYEQYF,TRBV5-1,TRBJ2-7
CASSQDLEEKLFF,TRBV14,TRBJ1-4
CASSPSRGPSYEQYF,TRBV7-2,TRBJ2-7
CASSRKGRPSEAFF,TRBV5-6,TRBJ1-1
CASSQEGFTEAFF,TRBV4-3,TRBJ1-1
CASSTGTGGFPRSTDTQYF,TRBV19,TRBJ2-3
CASSSIRGTEEKLFF,TRBV7-6,TRBJ1-4